This is a list of T cell receptor beta chains from one sample in a study of T-cell reconstitution after alpha-beta-depleted transplantation in children. TCRdb ran MiXCR on the PCR reads and lists one entry per CDR3 protein. The sample includes almost 600,000 distinct CDR3 sequences, 25% to 30% of them seen just once. Material: PBMCs, obtained before TCRalphabeta/CD19-depleted stem cell transplant. The receptor set was obtained from a boy younger than two with Wiskott-Aldrich syndrome, due to receive a stem cell transplant. Both conserved end residues are part of each CDR3. The D gene is left open where the match is weak. Some rows have no size entry. The others give once, few or many, or a class for an expanded clone.

j_call d_call v_call clone_size cdr3_aa cdr3_nt
TRBJ2-7 - TRBV7-9 few CASSPAGGEQYF TGTGCCAGCAGCCCGGCTGGGGGCGAGCAGTACTTC
TRBJ2-7 TRBD1 TRBV29-1 many CSVGTDYEQYF TGCAGCGTCGGGACAGACTACGAGCAGTACTTC
TRBJ2-7 - TRBV29-1 - CSVEDRGYEQYF TGCAGCGTTGAAGATAGGGGCTACGAGCAGTACTTC
TRBJ2-6 - TRBV29-1 - CSVVGGSGANVLTF TGCAGCGTTGTTGGGGGCTCTGGGGCCAACGTCCTGACTTTC
TRBJ1-1 TRBD1 TRBV6-5 - CASSSNRGTEAFF TGTGCCAGCAGTTCAAACAGGGGCACTGAAGCTTTCTTT
TRBJ1-2 - TRBV20-1 few CSALPGGYTF TGCAGTGCTCTCCCCGGGGGCTACACCTTC
TRBJ1-6 TRBD1 TRBV12-3/TRBV12-4 - CASSSGDSGYSPLHF TGTGCCAGCAGTTCCGGGGACAGCGGCTATTCACCCCTCCACTTT
TRBJ2-2 TRBD2 TRBV24-1 - CATSDWREPGELFF TGTGCCACCAGTGATTGGCGGGAGCCCGGGGAGCTGTTTTTT
TRBJ2-5 - TRBV3-1 - CASSQDQEETQYF TGTGCCAGCAGCCAAGATCAGGAGGAGACCCAGTACTTC
TRBJ2-7 TRBD1 TRBV6-1 - CASRRQGAGEQYF TGTGCCAGCAGGCGACAGGGGGCTGGCGAGCAGTACTTC
TRBJ2-1 TRBD1 TRBV5-1 few CASIAAGTGGNEQFF TGCGCCAGCATCGCAGCCGGGACAGGGGGGAATGAGCAGTTCTTC
TRBJ2-3 - TRBV5-1 - CASRVAGDTQYF TGCGCCAGCAGGGTAGCAGGAGATACGCAGTATTTT
TRBJ2-3 TRBD1 TRBV4-1 - CASSQEDRTDTQYF TGCGCCAGCAGCCAAGAGGACAGGACAGATACGCAGTATTTT
TRBJ2-3 TRBD2 TRBV5-1 few CASSSKGLAGGSTDTQYF TGCGCCAGCAGCTCCAAGGGACTAGCGGGAGGAAGCACAGATACGCAGTATTTT
TRBJ2-5 TRBD2 TRBV5-1 - CASSLDRLAGDRRETQYF TGCGCCAGCAGCTTGGATCGACTAGCGGGAGACCGTCGAGAGACCCAGTACTTC
TRBJ1-3 - TRBV5-1 few CASSLKGTGNTIYF TGCGCCAGCAGCTTGAAGGGAACCGGAAACACCATATATTTT
TRBJ2-7 TRBD2 TRBV3-1 few CASSPAGTSVYEQYF TGTGCCAGCAGCCCAGCCGGGACTAGTGTTTACGAGCAGTACTTC
TRBJ1-2 - TRBV12-3/TRBV12-4 - CASSPWDIRYYGYTF TGTGCCAGCAGTCCATGGGACATCCGTTACTATGGCTACACCTTC
TRBJ2-1 - TRBV20-1 few CSASSARNNEQFF TGCAGTGCCTCGAGTGCTCGGAACAATGAGCAGTTCTTC
TRBJ2-2 - TRBV12-3/TRBV12-4 few CASRKTRLQNTGELFF TGTGCCAGCAGGAAAACCCGGCTTCAGAACACCGGGGAGCTGTTTTTT
TRBJ1-1 - TRBV20-1 few CSARDPGRRTEAFF TGCAGTGCTAGGGACCCGGGACGGCGTACCGAAGCTTTCTTT
TRBJ2-7 - TRBV5-1 - CASSLAGPGEQYF TGCGCCAGCAGCTTGGCGGGACCGGGAGAGCAGTACTTC
TRBJ1-5 - TRBV27 few CASSLYGGSQPQHF TGTGCCAGCAGTTTATATGGGGGGAGTCAGCCCCAGCATTTT
TRBJ1-1 - TRBV7-9 few CASSLALGVVPNTEAFF TGTGCCAGCAGCTTAGCTCTTGGGGTTGTGCCGAACACTGAAGCTTTCTTT
TRBJ2-6 TRBD1 TRBV6-5 - CASSSGTGGSGANVLTF TGTGCCAGCAGTAGCGGGACAGGGGGGTCTGGGGCCAACGTCCTGACTTTC
TRBJ2-2 TRBD2 TRBV11-2 - CASSLRVAGGPSSGGELFF TGTGCCAGCAGCTTAAGGGTAGCGGGAGGTCCTTCTTCGGGCGGGGAGCTGTTTTTT
TRBJ1-1 - TRBV20-1 - CSARPTGRRDTEAFF TGCAGTGCTAGACCAACGGGACGAAGGGACACTGAAGCTTTCTTT
TRBJ2-7 - TRBV28 few CASSLVGTQSYEQYF TGTGCCAGCAGTTTGGTCGGGACTCAATCCTACGAGCAGTACTTC
TRBJ2-3 - TRBV29-1 - CSATTKADTQYF TGCAGCGCCACTACGAAGGCAGATACGCAGTATTTT
TRBJ2-3 - TRBV7-3 - CASSSSRDPTNTDTQYF TGTGCCAGCAGCTCATCCCGTGACCCGACAAACACAGATACGCAGTATTTT
TRBJ2-1 - TRBV11-2 - CASSLRDGYNEQFF TGTGCCAGCAGCTTAAGGGACGGTTACAATGAGCAGTTCTTC
TRBJ2-5 - TRBV20-1 - CSATQLSGVQETQYF TGCAGTGCTACCCAACTTTCAGGGGTACAAGAGACCCAGTACTTC
TRBJ2-4 TRBD1 TRBV28 - CASSSWTGIDIQYF TGTGCCAGCAGTTCCTGGACAGGGATAGACATTCAGTACTTC
TRBJ2-3 TRBD2 TRBV20-1 - CSARTSGVNTDTQYF TGCAGTGCTAGGACTAGCGGGGTCAACACAGATACGCAGTATTTT
TRBJ2-3 - TRBV29-1 few CSVRDSVAQYF TGCAGCGTTCGAGACTCGGTTGCGCAGTATTTT
TRBJ2-2 - TRBV10-3 few CAIRIRADTGELFF TGTGCCATCAGGATACGGGCCGACACCGGGGAGCTGTTTTTT
TRBJ1-5 - TRBV20-1 once CSATRDINYQPQHF TGCAGTGCTACCCGGGACATAAATTATCAGCCCCAGCATTTT
TRBJ1-2 TRBD1 TRBV29-1 few CSVSETGDYGYTF TGCAGCGTGTCAGAGACAGGGGACTATGGCTACACCTTC
TRBJ2-1 - TRBV5-1 few CASSYRGPSYNEQFF TGCGCCAGCAGCTACAGAGGACCTTCCTACAATGAGCAGTTCTTC
TRBJ2-1 TRBD2 TRBV27 - CASSLAGGPVTNEQFF TGTGCCAGCAGCTTGGCGGGAGGGCCAGTGACGAATGAGCAGTTCTTC